What follows are 22 T cell receptor beta chains derived from one specimen sequenced in a study of T cells in tuberculosis (dated by TCRdb to 2016 to 2019). Library method: the immunoSEQ multiplex PCR assay. TCRdb carries this immuneACCESS record with in-frame sequences only. Its versions omit some clonotypes, under half of them owing to an unresolved V gene in the studies checked, with the rest unexplained. Present in this sample are tens of thousands of clones, roughly 96% of which were seen just once. Of the sample, 7% to 9% is held by the ten largest clones. The sample comprised PBMCs. These TCRs come from a donor aged 5-35 years with latent tuberculosis or without tuberculosis infection.

The chain recombines TRBV6-5 with TRBJ1-5; unclear D gene. The V end was cut by 2 bases, the J end by 4 bases, with 6 bases between. This CDR3 has 13 residues. The germline V gene has CDR1 MNHEY and CDR2 SVGAGI. CDR3 nucleotide sequence: TGTGCCAGCAGTTACCAGGAAAATCAGCCCCAGCATTTT. Translated: CASSYQENQPQHF.

The chain combines TRBV7-9 with TRBJ1-2; D gene ambiguous. The CDR3 totals 14 residues. Between the trimmed V and J ends, which lost 0 bases and 9 bases, there was a span of 14 bases. Germline values: CDR1 SEHNR, CDR2 FQNEAQ (reference sequence). DNA of the CDR3: TGTGCCAGCAGCTTAGCTCGGGGTGATAGGAGCTACACCTTC. Protein sequence: CASSLARGDRSYTF.

This clone appeared a single time. The CDR3 coding sequence is TGTGCCAGTACGGAGTTCGGGGATCAGCCCCAGCATTTT. Protein product: CASTEFGDQPQHF. The J gene is TRBJ1-5, the V gene TRBV19, with no clear D. This CDR3 has 13 residues. Germline V gives CDR1 LNHDA, CDR2 SQIVND (reference sequence). Deletions cut 7 bases from V and 5 bases from J, with 12 bases between.

The chain is built from TRBV5-1 and TRBJ2-6; perhaps TRBD2 as D (5 bases). The CDR3 extends over 16 amino acids. Germline lookup yields CDR1 SGHRS and CDR2 YFSETQ. V dropped 0 bases and J dropped 1 base, with 8 bases sitting between them. The CDR3: CASSLATGSGANVLTF. DNA for the CDR3: TGCGCCAGCAGCTTGGCCACGGGGTCTGGGGCCAACGTCCTGACTTTC.

V gene TRBV6-5 combines with J gene TRBJ2-2; perhaps TRBD1 as D (6 bases). The CDR3 extends over 14 amino acids. V dropped 6 bases and J dropped 1 base, with 9 bases sitting between them. Germline-derived CDR1 and CDR2 are MNHEY and SVGAGI. This CDR3 is CASSRGWNTGELFF. Here the CDR3 DNA reads TGTGCCAGCAGCAGGGGATGGAACACCGGGGAGCTGTTTTTT.

DNA for the CDR3: TGCGCCAGCAGCCCCCTCCGGGGGGGCTACAATGAGCAGTTCTTC. It codes for CASSPLRGGYNEQFF. This chain links TRBV4-1 with TRBJ2-1; 8 bases are shared with TRBD2. CDR3 length equals 15 residues. Trimming removed 4 bases from V and 3 bases from J; junction bases left unmatched: 5. Germline loops: CDR1 MGHRA, CDR2 YSYEKL.

DNA of the CDR3: TGTGCCAGCAGCTTAATAGGAAGATCGACAGGGGCGAACACTGAAGCTTTCTTT. Encoded protein: CASSLIGRSTGANTEAFF. The chain is built from TRBV7-3 and TRBJ1-1; 8 bases fit TRBD1. Per germline, CDR1 SGHTA and CDR2 FQGTGA. The V segment lost 1 base and the J segment 1 base; nucleotides outside the gene matches: 11. This CDR3 is 18 amino acids long.

This chain joins TRBV5-3 and TRBJ1-5; tentatively, D is TRBD1 (6 bases). TRBV5-3 is an ORF for which the function is uncertain. The ends were cut back, 4 bases at V and 7 bases at J, with 21 bases in the middle. The CDR3 consists of 16 residues. The CDR3: CARSPRPPGVGQPQHF. Here the CDR3 DNA reads TGTGCCAGAAGCCCCCGCCCACCAGGGGTCGGGCAGCCCCAGCATTTT.

The chain links TRBV30 to TRBJ2-7, with a tentative D call TRBD2 (6 bases). The V and J ends lost 2 bases and 3 bases respectively, with 11 bases between them. This CDR3 contains 13 residues. The germline V gene encodes CDR1 GTSNPN and CDR2 SVGIG (reference sequence). CDR3 nucleotides: TGTGCCTGGAGTCCCACCGGGGGCTACGAGCAGTACTTC. This translates into CAWSPTGGYEQYF.

The chain couples TRBV28 to TRBJ2-7; 10 bases fit TRBD2. Trimming cost V 3 bases and J 1 base; bases outside gene matches: 9. CDR3 size: 17 residues. Germline assignment: CDR1 MDHEN and CDR2 SYDVKM. This CDR3 is CASSLQSLAGASYEQYF. CDR3 nucleotide sequence: TGTGCCAGCAGTTTGCAGAGCCTAGCGGGAGCGTCCTACGAGCAGTACTTC. Combining the CDR3 with reference TRBV28 and TRBJ2-7 gives the whole variable domain DVKVTQSSRYLVKRTGEKVFLECVQDMDHENMFWYRQDPGLGLRLIYFSYDVKMKEKGDIPEGYSVSREKKERFSLILESASTNQTSMYLCASSLQSLAGASYEQYFGPGTRLTVT.

V is TRBV18 and J is TRBJ1-4, with D possibly matching TRBD1 (5 bases). Germline assignment: CDR1 KGHSH and CDR2 LQKENI. V was shortened by 6 bases and J by 4 bases, with 9 bases between the two germline ends. The CDR3 length is 13 residues. The CDR3 coding sequence is TGTGCCAGCTCTACCGACAGTAATGAAAAACTGTTTTTT. Translation gives CASSTDSNEKLFF.

The chain carries TRBV5-6 and TRBJ2-7; D ambiguous. V was trimmed by 2 bases and J by 4 bases, leaving 4 bases between them. This CDR3 is 11 amino acids long. The germline CDR1 and CDR2 sequences are SGHDT and YYEEEE. The CDR3 DNA follows: TGTGCCAGCAGCTTCAGATACGAGCAGTACTTC. It translates to CASSFRYEQYF.

J is TRBJ2-1 and V is TRBV6-6; TRBD2 matches 7 bases. From germline, CDR1 is MNHNY and CDR2 SVGAGI (reference sequence). The V gene end was trimmed by 4 bases and the J gene end by 4 bases; junction bases not matched to a gene: 4. The length of the CDR3 is 14 residues. The CDR3 nucleotides are TGTGCCAGCAGTTGGTGGGAGGGATACAATGAGCAGTTCTTC. Translation gives CASSWWEGYNEQFF.

V and J are TRBV6-1 and TRBJ2-1; 11 bases match TRBD2. The CDR3 extends over 15 amino acids. CDR1 MNHNS and CDR2 SASEGT come from the germline V gene. V gave up 4 bases and J gave up 7 bases; unmatched junction bases: 6. The CDR3 nucleotides are TGTGCCAGCAGTGTAGCGGGGGGGCTTGCAAATGAGCAGTTCTTC. Translated: CASSVAGGLANEQFF.

CDR3 nucleotide sequence: TGTGCCAGCAGCGGTACAGAGACATACGAGCAGTACTTC. It translates to CASSGTETYEQYF. The chain links TRBV11-2 to TRBJ2-7; D is ambiguous. Trimming left V 5 bases short and J 4 bases short, with 12 bases between. This CDR3 spans 13 amino acids. CDR1 and CDR2 from the germline V gene are SGHAT and FQNNGV. The entire variable domain, with the rest obtained from reference TRBV11-2 and TRBJ2-7, is as follows: EAGVAQSPRYKIIEKRQSVAFWCNPISGHATLYWYQQILGQGPKLLIQFQNNGVVDDSQLPKDRFSAERLKGVDSTLKIQPAKLEDSAVYLCASSGTETYEQYFGPGTRLTVT.

The DNA for the CDR3 is TGCAGCGCCCTACGGAGGGGTATGAACACTGAAGCTTTCTTT. This translates into CSALRRGMNTEAFF. V gene TRBV29-1 combines with J gene TRBJ1-1, with D perhaps matching TRBD1 (5 bases). This CDR3 comprises 14 residues. CDR1 and CDR2 from the germline V gene are SQVTM and ANQGSEA. V lost 7 bases and J 0 bases, leaving 15 bases between the germline ends. Full variable domain (rest looked up from reference TRBV29-1 and TRBJ1-1): SAVISQKPSRDICQRGTSLTIQCQVDSQVTMMFWYRQQPGQSLTLIATANQGSEATYESGFVIDKFPISRPNLTFSTLTVSNMSPEDSSIYLCSALRRGMNTEAFFGQGTRLTVV.

V usage is TRBV7-6 and J usage is TRBJ2-1, with 16 bases identical to TRBD2. Losses at the gene ends were 1 base for V and 6 bases for J; bases not matched to a gene: 6. Germline assignment: CDR1 SGHVS and CDR2 FNYEAQ. CDR3 length equals 18 residues. The CDR3 DNA follows: TGTGCCAGCAGCTTAGAGGGGGGACTAGCGGGAGGGCCCAATGAGCAGTTCTTC. Protein: CASSLEGGLAGGPNEQFF.

The V call is TRBV20-1, the J call TRBJ1-1, with 7 bases lining up with TRBD1. Per the germline V gene, CDR1 is DFQATT and CDR2 is SNEGSKA (reference sequence). V lost 5 bases, J lost 4 bases, and 1 base stayed unmatched. The CDR3 has 11 residues. The CDR3 here is CSADRATEAFF. The DNA of the CDR3 is TGCAGTGCTGACAGGGCCACTGAAGCTTTCTTT.

The V and J genes are TRBV9 and TRBJ2-1, with 8 bases fitting TRBD2. The germline gives CDR1 SGDLS, CDR2 YYNGEE. CDR3 length: 18 amino acids. With V trimmed by 0 bases and J by 9 bases, 17 bases remained unmatched. Here the CDR3 reads CASSVASPLGGAVGEQFF. CDR3 DNA sequence: TGTGCCAGCAGCGTAGCTTCCCCTCTCGGGGGGGCCGTGGGTGAGCAGTTCTTC. Full variable domain (rest looked up from reference TRBV9 and TRBJ2-1): DSGVTQTPKHLITATGQRVTLRCSPRSGDLSVYWYQQSLDQGLQFLIQYYNGEERAKGNILERFSAQQFPDLHSELNLSSLELGDSALYFCASSVASPLGGAVGEQFFGPGTRLTVL.

The chain uses TRBV7-2 and TRBJ1-1; 11 positions match TRBD1. The CDR3 sequence is 17 residues long. The germline V gene has CDR1 SGHTA and CDR2 FQGNSA. V shed 5 bases and J 5 bases; nucleotides not matched to a gene: 13. The chain's CDR3 is CASSPGQGAIGGTEAFF. CDR3 nucleotides: TGTGCCAGCAGCCCAGGACAGGGGGCAATAGGGGGGACTGAAGCTTTCTTT.

The chain is built from TRBV18 and TRBJ1-2; D remains ambiguous. The germline gives CDR1 KGHSH, CDR2 LQKENI. The CDR3 consists of 15 residues. V was cut by 6 bases and J by 2 bases, with 16 bases left in between. CDR3 amino acids: CASSRGSGDNYGYTF. The CDR3 coding sequence is TGTGCCAGCTCCCGCGGGTCAGGCGACAACTATGGCTACACCTTC. Full variable domain (missing parts from reference TRBV18 and TRBJ1-2): NAGVMQNPRHLVRRRGQEARLRCSPMKGHSHVYWYRQLPEEGLKFMVYLQKENIIDESGMPKERFSAEFPKEGPSILRIQQVVRGDSAAYFCASSRGSGDNYGYTFGSGTRLTVV.

The chain has TRBV19 and TRBJ1-2; 8 bases are a match to TRBD1. This CDR3 contains 13 residues. Germline CDR1 and CDR2: LNHDA and SQIVND (reference sequence). V lost 5 bases, J lost 5 bases, and 4 bases stayed unmatched. The CDR3 loop is CASSPRQGYGYTF. Here the CDR3 DNA reads TGTGCCAGTAGTCCCCGACAGGGGTATGGCTACACCTTC.